The rows below give T cell receptor beta chains drawn from one sample of a study of T cell clonotyping in hematopoietic cell transplantation. Libraries were prepared by immunoSEQ multiplex PCR; TCRdb keeps only in-frame clonotypes and omits some of them. The sample lists more than 25,000 clones, around 80% occurring once. The source material was peripheral blood mononuclear cells, sampled before stem cell transplant. The receptors stem from a woman in her twenties or thirties with chronic myeloid leukemia. Some clones in this sample may be carry-over from other donors' samples. CDR3s include the opening cysteine and the closing phenylalanine or tryptophan. The D gene is left open where the match is weak. Size is omitted from some rows. Given values are once, few, many or a class for expanded clones.

d_call: -
clone_size: -
v_call: TRBV4-2
j_call: TRBJ2-5
cdr3_nt: TGTGCCAGCAGCCCCGACCGGGCGAGAGAGACCCAGTACTTC
cdr3_aa: CASSPDRARETQYF

d_call: -
clone_size: -
v_call: TRBV7-2
j_call: TRBJ1-2
cdr3_nt: TGTGCCAGCAGCGTTAGCGGCGGCTATAACTATGGCTACACCTTC
cdr3_aa: CASSVSGGYNYGYTF

d_call: -
clone_size: -
v_call: TRBV7-8
j_call: TRBJ1-6
cdr3_nt: TGTGCCAGCAGCTTAGCGCCCACAGGTTCGAATTCACCCCTCCACTTT
cdr3_aa: CASSLAPTGSNSPLHF

d_call: TRBD1
clone_size: -
v_call: TRBV5-1
j_call: TRBJ1-5
cdr3_nt: TGCGCCAGCAGCTATGGACAGGGGGTTAATCAGCCCCAGCATTTT
cdr3_aa: CASSYGQGVNQPQHF

d_call: -
clone_size: -
v_call: TRBV6-1
j_call: TRBJ1-1
cdr3_nt: TGTGCCAGCAGTGCCACCCGGAATACTGAAGCTTTCTTT
cdr3_aa: CASSATRNTEAFF

d_call: -
clone_size: once
v_call: TRBV30
j_call: TRBJ1-4
cdr3_nt: TGTGCCTGGTCGAAAACAGGGATATATGAAAAACTGTTTTTT
cdr3_aa: CAWSKTGIYEKLFF

d_call: TRBD1
clone_size: once
v_call: TRBV2
j_call: TRBJ1-2
cdr3_nt: TGTGCCAGCTCCCGGACAGGGGGCGGCTATGGCTACACCTTC
cdr3_aa: CASSRTGGGYGYTF

d_call: -
clone_size: -
v_call: TRBV19
j_call: TRBJ2-2
cdr3_nt: TGTGCCAGTAGTACCGGGACAATCTATGCCGGGGAGCTGTTTTTT
cdr3_aa: CASSTGTIYAGELFF

d_call: -
clone_size: -
v_call: TRBV4-2
j_call: TRBJ1-2
cdr3_nt: TGTGCCAGCAGCCAAGGGGGGAGTGGCTGGGGCTACACCTTC
cdr3_aa: CASSQGGSGWGYTF

d_call: -
clone_size: -
v_call: TRBV19
j_call: TRBJ1-1
cdr3_nt: TGTGCCAGCAAGGGAGGGAGGAACACTGAAGCTTTCTTT
cdr3_aa: CASKGGRNTEAFF

d_call: TRBD1
clone_size: once
v_call: TRBV5-1
j_call: TRBJ1-1
cdr3_nt: TGCGCCAGCAGAACAGGGGAGAACACTGAAGCTTTCTTT
cdr3_aa: CASRTGENTEAFF

d_call: TRBD1
clone_size: -
v_call: TRBV5-4
j_call: TRBJ1-6
cdr3_nt: TGTGCCAGCAGCTTTGGGACAGCGAACTCCTATAATTCACCCCTCCACTTT
cdr3_aa: CASSFGTANSYNSPLHF

d_call: -
clone_size: -
v_call: TRBV7-9
j_call: TRBJ1-3
cdr3_nt: TGTGCCAGCAGCTTAGGTCCCCCAACAGCTGGAAACACCATATATTTT
cdr3_aa: CASSLGPPTAGNTIYF

d_call: -
clone_size: -
v_call: TRBV5-6
j_call: TRBJ1-6
cdr3_nt: TGTGCCAGCAGCTCATACGGGGCTCCTAATTCACCCCTCCACTTT
cdr3_aa: CASSSYGAPNSPLHF

d_call: -
clone_size: -
v_call: TRBV7-3
j_call: TRBJ1-3
cdr3_nt: TGTGCCAGCAGCTTAAACAGGGACAACACCATATATTTT
cdr3_aa: CASSLNRDNTIYF

d_call: TRBD2
clone_size: -
v_call: TRBV7-6
j_call: TRBJ2-3
cdr3_nt: TGTGCCAGCAGCCCCAGGAATTCAGAGCGGGGGAGCACAGATACGCAGTATTTT
cdr3_aa: CASSPRNSERGSTDTQYF

d_call: -
clone_size: -
v_call: TRBV4-3
j_call: TRBJ1-2
cdr3_nt: TGCGCCAGCAGCCAAGAGCTTCACCAGGGGCTCTTCACATATGGCTACACCTTC
cdr3_aa: CASSQELHQGLFTYGYTF

d_call: TRBD1
clone_size: few
v_call: TRBV5-4
j_call: TRBJ1-2
cdr3_nt: TGTGCCAGCACCACGGACAGGGCTAACTATGGCTACACCTTC
cdr3_aa: CASTTDRANYGYTF

d_call: -
clone_size: -
v_call: TRBV7-2
j_call: TRBJ2-7
cdr3_nt: TGTGCCAGCAGCTTAGAGTTTCTCTCTTCAAACTACGAGCAGTACTTC
cdr3_aa: CASSLEFLSSNYEQYF

d_call: TRBD2
clone_size: few
v_call: TRBV5-1
j_call: TRBJ2-5
cdr3_nt: TGCGCCAGCAGCGGCGGGGGGGTGGCCCAGGAGACCCAGTACTTC
cdr3_aa: CASSGGGVAQETQYF

d_call: -
clone_size: -
v_call: TRBV30
j_call: TRBJ2-7
cdr3_nt: TGTGCCTGGAGTGACCCAGGAGACGAGCAGTACTTC
cdr3_aa: CAWSDPGDEQYF

d_call: TRBD2
clone_size: -
v_call: TRBV7-7
j_call: TRBJ2-1
cdr3_nt: TGTGCTAGCTCAGCGGGGACTAGCAATGAGCAGTTCTTC
cdr3_aa: CASSAGTSNEQFF

d_call: -
clone_size: few
v_call: TRBV2
j_call: TRBJ2-1
cdr3_nt: TGTGCCAGCACCTCGGACCAGCGGGCTTACAATGAGCAGTTCTTC
cdr3_aa: CASTSDQRAYNEQFF

d_call: -
clone_size: -
v_call: TRBV6-1
j_call: TRBJ1-2
cdr3_nt: TGTGCCAGCAGTGACCAGGGGCAGCATGGCTACACCTTC
cdr3_aa: CASSDQGQHGYTF

d_call: -
clone_size: -
v_call: TRBV9
j_call: TRBJ1-2
cdr3_nt: TGTGCCAGCAGCTTCGCCCCGGGGAGCTTCTATGGCTACACCTTC
cdr3_aa: CASSFAPGSFYGYTF

d_call: -
clone_size: few
v_call: TRBV11-3
j_call: TRBJ1-2
cdr3_nt: TGTGCCAGCAGCCAGCCCGAAGGCTATGGCTACACCTTC
cdr3_aa: CASSQPEGYGYTF

d_call: -
clone_size: -
v_call: TRBV2
j_call: TRBJ1-2
cdr3_nt: TGTGCCAGCAGTGATTACGGTCTTTCGAGCTACACCTTC
cdr3_aa: CASSDYGLSSYTF

d_call: -
clone_size: -
v_call: TRBV10-2
j_call: TRBJ1-1
cdr3_nt: TGCGCCAGCAGTGGCAGGCGGGACACTGAAGCTTTCTTT
cdr3_aa: CASSGRRDTEAFF

d_call: TRBD1
clone_size: once
v_call: TRBV28
j_call: TRBJ2-7
cdr3_nt: TGTGCCAGCAGGCCCGGGACAGGGAGATACGAGCAGTACTTC
cdr3_aa: CASRPGTGRYEQYF